The following is a T cell receptor (beta chain) sequence with its context. Its target is not known. The sample belongs to a study of beta chain features in type 1 diabetes. Expressed TCRB transcripts got sequenced, as all isolated RNA was reverse transcribed. Clones were sequenced by immunoSEQ multiplex PCR, and TCRdb holds only the in-frame ones, with some missing. The sample includes 200,000 to 250,000 clones, about 15% of them seen just once. Broader study findings: Significant though moderate, a shortening of TCRB CDR3s appeared in all four CD4+ subsets of Type 1 diabetes patients.

V was trimmed by 0 bases and J by 2 bases, leaving 8 bases between them. Germline assignment: CDR1 SGHRS and CDR2 YFSETQ. CDR3 size: 14 residues. Sequences were obtained from naive CD4+ T cells from blood. This clonotype was sampled from a man younger than 45 with type 1 diabetes. The chain links TRBV5-1 to TRBJ2-5; no firm D call. CDR3 DNA: TGCGCCAGCAGCTTGGTTTCAGTACAAGAGACCCAGTACTTC. This codes for CASSLVSVQETQYF.